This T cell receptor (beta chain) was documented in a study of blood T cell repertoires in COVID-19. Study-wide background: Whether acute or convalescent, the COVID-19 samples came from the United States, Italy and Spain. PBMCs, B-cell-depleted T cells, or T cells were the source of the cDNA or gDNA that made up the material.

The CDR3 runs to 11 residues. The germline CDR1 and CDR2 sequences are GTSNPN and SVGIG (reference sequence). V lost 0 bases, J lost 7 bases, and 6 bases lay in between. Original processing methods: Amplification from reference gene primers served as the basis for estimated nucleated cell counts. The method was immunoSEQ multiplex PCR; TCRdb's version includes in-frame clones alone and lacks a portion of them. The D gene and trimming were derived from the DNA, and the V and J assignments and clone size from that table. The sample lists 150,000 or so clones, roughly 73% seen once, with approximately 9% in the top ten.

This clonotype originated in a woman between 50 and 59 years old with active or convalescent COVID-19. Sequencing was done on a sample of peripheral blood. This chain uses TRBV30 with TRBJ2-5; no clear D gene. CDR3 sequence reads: CAWSVRGTQYF. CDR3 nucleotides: TGTGCCTGGAGTGTACGCGGGACCCAGTACTTC.